This T cell receptor beta chain comes out of a study of long-term antiretroviral therapy in people with HIV. CDR1 is SGHNT, CDR2 YYREEE, per germline (reference sequence). The CDR3 runs to 15 residues. V shed 0 bases and J shed 3 bases, with 10 bases lying between them. Sequencing relied on immunoSEQ assay v3.0, run at survey level. TCRdb's table, derived via immunoSEQ multiplex PCR, lists solely in-frame clones and lacks some. The table includes 31,000 or so clones, roughly nine tenths detected once. This TCR came from a man aged 50-60 years with HIV. The sequencing here drew on unsorted PBMCs, taken roughly 5 years before starting antiretroviral therapy. The gene calls are TRBV5-4 and TRBJ1-3; tentative D call: TRBD1 (6 bases). As DNA, the CDR3 is TGTGCCAGCAGCTTGGCAGGGGCGCGTGGAAACACCATATATTTT. As protein: CASSLAGARGNTIYF.